Sequencing of this T cell receptor (beta chain) was carried out in a study of blood T cell repertoires in COVID-19. Study summary: T cells, B-cell-depleted T cells, or PBMCs provided the cDNA or gDNA that served as material.

Across about two dozen US areas, participants ranged in age from 18 to 89 years. This CDR3 region has 15 residues. Germline assignment: CDR1 MNHEY and CDR2 SVGEGT. V was clipped by 4 bases and J by 7 bases, with 17 bases between them. Source study methods: Reference gene primer amplification gave estimated nucleated cell counts. Here immunoSEQ multiplex PCR was the method, and the copy in TCRdb shows in-frame clones only, minus some. The D gene and trimming were derived from the DNA, and the V and J assignments and clone size from that table. This table holds some 270,000 clones, roughly 81% found once.

Sequencing input: PBMCs or T cells enriched from blood (not recorded which). This TCR was recovered from a woman in her fifties or sixties who had been exposed to COVID-19. The chain combines TRBV6-2 or TRBV6-3 with TRBJ1-5; D possibly corresponds to TRBD1 (6 bases). The chain's CDR3 is CASSLPGHKAQPQHF. The CDR3 bases are TGTGCCAGCAGTTTACCGGGACACAAGGCCCAGCCCCAGCATTTT.